The 25 T cell receptor beta chains below come from one sample, sequenced in a study of shared clonotypes between healthy human individuals. CD45RO negativity and positive selection for CCR7 defined naive CD8 cells, a population that excluded terminally differentiated effector memory CD45RA+ cells. TCRdb's table, derived via immunoSEQ multiplex PCR, lists solely in-frame clones and lacks some. The profile shows hundreds of thousands of clones, about 96% of them singletons. Sequenced sample: naive CD8+ T cells sorted from blood. All receptors come from a woman in her twenties or thirties in good health.

The V gene is TRBV5-8, the J gene TRBJ2-7; 10 bases are a match to TRBD2. This CDR3 region has 13 residues. CDR1 SGHTS and CDR2 YDEGEE come from the germline V gene. The V segment lost 5 bases and the J segment 5 bases; nucleotides outside the gene matches: 4. The CDR3 reads CASRGLASHEQYF. CDR3 nucleotides: TGTGCCAGCAGGGGACTAGCGTCCCACGAGCAGTACTTC.

This chain connects TRBV4-1 to TRBJ1-4; 7 bases agree with TRBD1. The CDR3 spans 17 residues. The germline gives CDR1 MGHRA, CDR2 YSYEKL. V lost 4 bases, J lost 0 bases, and 8 bases stayed unmatched. The CDR3 sequence: CASSPNRDSATNEKLFF. The CDR3 nucleotides read TGCGCCAGCAGCCCAAACCGGGACAGCGCAACTAATGAAAAACTGTTTTTT.

This chain uses TRBV2 with TRBJ2-3; D is possibly TRBD2 (6 bases). CDR1 SNHLY and CDR2 FYNNEI come from the germline V gene. This CDR3 has 14 amino acids. Trimming pared 7 bases from V and 1 base from J, leaving 12 bases between. The CDR3 sequence is CASTPGVGTDTQYF. DNA of the CDR3: TGTGCCAGCACCCCGGGGGTTGGCACAGATACGCAGTATTTT.

CDR3 sequence reads: CASSQDRGYEQYF. DNA of the CDR3: TGTGCCAGCAGCCAGGACAGGGGCTACGAGCAGTACTTC. This chain joins TRBV7-9 and TRBJ2-7; 9 positions match TRBD1. The CDR3 spans 13 residues. Germline V gene sequence: CDR1 SEHNR, CDR2 FQNEAQ (reference sequence). Trimming at V came to 5 bases and at J to 3 bases, leaving 2 bases not matched to a gene.

A word on this clone: An end of the junction does not agree with germline; a read error may underlie this. The rearrangement links TRBV28 to TRBJ2-7, with D perhaps being TRBD1 or TRBD2 (5 bases each). The CDR3 spans 11 residues. Germline V gene sequence: CDR1 MDHEN, CDR2 SYDVKM. CDR3 residues: CASSSTGVGEF. DNA for the CDR3: TGTGCCAGCAGCTCCACTGGTGTAGGGGAGTTC.

The table lists this clone with a count of one. The chain has TRBV27 and TRBJ1-1; D is ambiguous. The CDR3 runs 11 residues. V dropped 6 bases and J dropped 0 bases, with 2 bases sitting between them. Per germline, CDR1 MNHEY and CDR2 SMNVEV (reference sequence). CDR3 sequence reads: CASRLNTEAFF. The DNA of the CDR3 is TGTGCCAGCAGACTGAACACTGAAGCTTTCTTT.

For this clone: Different DNA sequences within this sample yield the same CDR3. The rearrangement links TRBV27 to TRBJ2-7, with 7 bases that match TRBD1. Per the germline V gene, CDR1 is MNHEY and CDR2 is SMNVEV (reference sequence). The CDR3 loop spans 14 amino acids. V was clipped by 5 bases and J by 3 bases; unmatched bases: 7. The CDR3 here is CASSLRGQGYEQYF. The DNA for the CDR3 is TGTGCCAGCAGTCTGAGGGGGCAGGGCTACGAGCAGTACTTC.

V gene TRBV28 combines with J gene TRBJ1-5; 7 bases match TRBD1. The CDR3 runs 13 residues. The germline V gene has CDR1 MDHEN and CDR2 SYDVKM. The V gene end was trimmed by 6 bases and the J gene end by 9 bases; junction bases not matched to a gene: 8. The CDR3: CASRSTGFAPQHF. CDR3 coding DNA: TGTGCCAGCAGGTCGACAGGGTTCGCGCCCCAGCATTTT.

The chain uses TRBV10-3 and TRBJ2-3; D possibly corresponds to TRBD2 (7 bases). The CDR3 loop spans 15 amino acids. Trimming cost V 10 bases and J 3 bases, with 20 bases left between them. Germline-derived CDR1 and CDR2 are ENHRY and SYGVKD. In nucleotides, the CDR3 is TGTGCCACTGGGGGCCAGCGGGATCGAACAGATACGCAGTATTTT. Translating it yields CATGGQRDRTDTQYF.

The genes are TRBV7-9 and TRBJ2-3; 9 bases are a match to TRBD2. Trimming at V came to 7 bases and at J to 6 bases, leaving 11 bases not matched to a gene. This CDR3 spans 15 amino acids. Germline CDR1 SEHNR, CDR2 FQNEAQ (reference sequence). CDR3 region: CASKVWLAGNDTQYF. The DNA for the CDR3 is TGTGCCAGCAAAGTTTGGCTAGCGGGAAACGATACGCAGTATTTT.

This chain connects TRBV6-5 to TRBJ1-1, with D possibly TRBD1 on 5 matching bases. Trimming cost V 0 bases and J 4 bases, with 15 bases left between them. The V gene's germline CDR1 is MNHEY and CDR2 SVGAGI. The CDR3 contains 16 residues. The CDR3 DNA sequence: TGTGCCAGCAGTTACTCGGTCGGGGCCCACGGCACTGAAGCTTTCTTT. This codes for CASSYSVGAHGTEAFF.

V gene TRBV2 combines with J gene TRBJ2-1; D call uncertain. There are 15 residues in the CDR3. Germline values: CDR1 SNHLY, CDR2 FYNNEI. Trimming took off 8 bases at V and 0 bases at J, with 14 bases between the two ends. CDR3 region: CASLDGSSSYNEQFF. The DNA for the CDR3 is TGTGCCAGCCTCGACGGGTCGAGCTCCTACAATGAGCAGTTCTTC.

V is TRBV27 and J is TRBJ1-2; the D gene is possibly TRBD1 (5 bases). V dropped 3 bases and J dropped 2 bases, with 16 bases sitting between them. The CDR3 length is 16 residues. Germline CDR1 MNHEY, CDR2 SMNVEV (reference sequence). CDR3 nucleotides: TGTGCCAGCAGTTTTAATCCTAAGACAGCAAACTATGGCTACACCTTC. Amino acids: CASSFNPKTANYGYTF.

The chain recombines TRBV18 with TRBJ2-3, with unresolved D. There are 15 residues in the CDR3. CDR1 is KGHSH, CDR2 LQKENI, per germline. V shed 2 bases and J shed 2 bases, with 11 bases lying between them. CDR3 protein: CASSPSGSDTDTQYF. In DNA, the CDR3 is TGTGCCAGCTCACCATCTGGGTCGGACACAGATACGCAGTATTTT.

Concerning this clone: The identical CDR3 is also encoded by other nucleotide sequences in the sample. The chain uses TRBV11-2 and TRBJ2-7; D remains unclear. V lost 0 bases to trimming and J lost 1 base, with 4 bases between them. CDR1 and CDR2 (germline): SGHAT, FQNNGV. There are 13 residues in the CDR3. The DNA for the CDR3 is TGTGCCAGCAGCTTAGATCGATCCTACGAGCAGTACTTC. This translates into CASSLDRSYEQYF.

The chain links TRBV6-1 to TRBJ2-7; 7 bases line up with TRBD1. The CDR3 contains 15 residues. After removal of 0 bases from V and 0 bases from J, the junction contained 2 bases not matched to a gene. Germline values: CDR1 MNHNS, CDR2 SASEGT. The CDR3 DNA follows: TGTGCCAGCAGTGAAGCGAGGGGGCCCTCCTACGAGCAGTACTTC. It encodes CASSEARGPSYEQYF.

In DNA form, the CDR3 reads TGCGCCAGCAGCCATCCCGGCGCTTACGAGCAGTACTTC. Amino acids: CASSHPGAYEQYF. The J gene is TRBJ2-5, the V gene TRBV4-1; unclear D gene. The end of the DNA aligns better with TRBJ2-7, so the J call may be wrong. CDR3 size: 13 residues. CDR1 is MGHRA, CDR2 YSYEKL, per germline.

Here the CDR3 DNA reads TGCAGCGTTGTAGACGGACAGGGGGCTCTGAATGAGCAGTTCTTC. It is translated as CSVVDGQGALNEQFF. The chain employs TRBV29-1 and TRBJ2-1; 11 nucleotides line up with TRBD1. CDR3 length: 15 residues. CDR1 and CDR2 from the germline V gene are SQVTM and ANQGSEA. Trimming took 4 bases from V and 7 from J; bases not matched to a gene: 9.

The chain combines TRBV27 with TRBJ2-3; the match to TRBD2 covers 10 bases. V trimming: 6 bases; J trimming: 6 bases; junction bases outside the gene matches: 15. This CDR3 has 17 residues. In germline, CDR1 is MNHEY, CDR2 SMNVEV (reference sequence). DNA for the CDR3: TGTGCCAGCAGCAAAAGGGGTGTCCTAGCGGGAGAGGATACGCAGTATTTT. It specifies CASSKRGVLAGEDTQYF.

Note on this clone: At the DNA level, this CDR3 is encoded by other sequences in the same sample as well. The CDR3 loop reads CASSLAYEQYF. As DNA, the CDR3 is TGTGCCAGCAGCCTTGCCTACGAGCAGTACTTC. The genes are TRBV5-6 and TRBJ2-7; no definite D call. V dropped 4 bases and J dropped 2 bases, with 4 bases sitting between them. The V gene's germline CDR1 is SGHDT and CDR2 YYEEEE. The CDR3 runs to 11 residues.

The chain joins TRBV11-2 to TRBJ2-7; perhaps TRBD1 as D (6 bases). Trimming shortened V by 2 bases and J by 0 bases, and 11 bases separated the two germline ends. Germline V gives CDR1 SGHAT, CDR2 FQNNGV. There are 15 residues in the CDR3. The DNA for the CDR3 is TGTGCCAGCAGCTTACTCGGGACACCCTCCTACGAGCAGTACTTC. Translating it yields CASSLLGTPSYEQYF.

The chain carries TRBV18 and TRBJ2-5; D possibly matches TRBD1 or TRBD2 (5 bases each). The CDR3 has 15 amino acids. In germline, CDR1 is KGHSH, CDR2 LQKENI. Deletions cut 2 bases from V and 2 bases from J, with 12 bases between. CDR3 coding DNA: TGTGCCAGCTCACCAACCAGGGACCAGCAAGAGACCCAGTACTTC. Amino acids: CASSPTRDQQETQYF. The whole variable domain, remainder taken from reference TRBV18 and TRBJ2-5, is NAGVMQNPRHLVRRRGQEARLRCSPMKGHSHVYWYRQLPEEGLKFMVYLQKENIIDESGMPKERFSAEFPKEGPSILRIQQVVRGDSAAYFCASSPTRDQQETQYFGPGTRLLVL.

V is TRBV27 and J is TRBJ2-2; 10 nucleotides agree with TRBD1. Germline CDR1 is MNHEY and CDR2 is SMNVEV (reference sequence). The length of the CDR3 is 15 residues. Unmatched junction bases numbered 0, after V lost 5 bases and J lost 0 bases. The CDR3 coding sequence is TGTGCCAGCAGTGACAGGGGGCCGAACACCGGGGAGCTGTTTTTT. Translating it yields CASSDRGPNTGELFF.

This rearrangement joins TRBV11-2 to TRBJ2-5, with D possibly matching TRBD2 (6 bases). Trimming took off 0 bases at V and 5 bases at J, with 16 bases between the two ends. Germline V lookup: CDR1 SGHAT, CDR2 FQNNGV. CDR3 length: 16 amino acids. CDR3 bases: TGTGCCAGCAGCTTAGAAGTGTACTCTGGAGGGGAGACCCAGTACTTC. This encodes CASSLEVYSGGETQYF.

The chain links TRBV15 to TRBJ2-5, with a possible D match to TRBD2 (5 bases). Germline V lookup: CDR1 LNHNV, CDR2 YYDKDF (reference sequence). CDR3 length: 15 residues. V was trimmed by 0 bases and J by 4 bases, leaving 12 bases between them. Here the CDR3 reads CATSRDLAILETQYF. In nucleotides, the CDR3 is TGTGCCACCAGCAGAGATCTAGCTATTCTAGAGACCCAGTACTTC. The complete variable domain, with remaining parts taken from reference TRBV15 and TRBJ2-5, reads DAMVIQNPRYQVTQFGKPVTLSCSQTLNHNVMYWYQQKSSQAPKLLFHYYDKDFNNEADTPDNFQSRRPNTSFCFLDIRSPGLGDTAMYLCATSRDLAILETQYFGPGTRLLVL.